Sequencing of this TCR beta chain was carried out in a study of CD8 T cells in Susac syndrome. The V and J ends lost 6 bases and 3 bases, in that order; junction bases with no gene match: 1. Germline V CDR1 and CDR2: MNHNS, SASEGT. CDR3 length: 12 residues. CD8+ and CD4+ T cells circulating in blood were sequenced for TCR beta. Random hexamers were used to reverse transcribe roughly 0.45 to 1 ug of RNA. A single record per CDR3 protein comes from TCRdb applying MiXCR to the immunoSEQ multiplex PCR reads. The sample records about 160,000 distinct CDR3 sequences, just over 90% being singletons. This TCR came from a human donor in good health. V is TRBV6-1 and J is TRBJ1-1; 7 nucleotides match TRBD1. The sequencing sample was made of CD4+ T cells from PBMCs. In nucleotides, the CDR3 is TGTGCCAGCAGGGACAGGTACACTGAAGCTTTCTTT. It codes for CASRDRYTEAFF.